The source of this T cell receptor (beta chain) is a study of T-cell reconstitution after alpha-beta-depleted transplantation in children. A TCRbeta library incorporating unique molecular identifiers was prepared. Each CDR3 protein is one row after TCRdb ran MiXCR on the PCR reads. The repertoire holds approximately 400,000 distinct CDR3 sequences, with roughly 11% as singletons. The CDR3 is 14 residues long. With 7 bases removed from V and 0 bases from J, the gap between germline ends came to 9 bases. Sequences were derived from PBMCs from the stem cell graft donor, sampled from the stem cell graft. The V call is TRBV12-3 or TRBV12-4, the J call TRBJ2-2; D unresolved. The TCR sequence derives from a human donor who donated a stem cell graft to a child with acute myeloid leukemia. The CDR3 bases are TGTGCCAGCATCCTATGGCCGAACACCGGGGAGCTGTTTTTT. Protein: CASILWPNTGELFF.